This TCR beta chain was sequenced for a study of blood T cell repertoires in COVID-19. In the study's own analysis: Estimated nucleated cell counts came from reference gene primer amplification. TCRdb's copy holds only in-frame clones and misses some; the assay was immunoSEQ multiplex PCR. From that table come the V and J calls and clone size; the DNA was used to work out D and trimming. The top ten hold 4.5% to 5.5% of the sample, which has approximately 300,000 clones, around nine tenths seen once. This CDR3 is built from 15 residues. V was trimmed by 5 bases and J by 3 bases, leaving 13 bases between them. Germline CDR1 is SGHVS and CDR2 is FNYEAQ.

Sample: PBMCs or T cells enriched from blood (not recorded which). This chain links TRBV7-6 with TRBJ1-4; D uncertain. This receptor was obtained from a man in his 60s who had recovered from COVID-19. The CDR3 here is CASSPTGLANEKLFF. CDR3 DNA sequence: TGTGCCAGCAGCCCCACCGGACTGGCTAATGAAAAACTGTTTTTT.